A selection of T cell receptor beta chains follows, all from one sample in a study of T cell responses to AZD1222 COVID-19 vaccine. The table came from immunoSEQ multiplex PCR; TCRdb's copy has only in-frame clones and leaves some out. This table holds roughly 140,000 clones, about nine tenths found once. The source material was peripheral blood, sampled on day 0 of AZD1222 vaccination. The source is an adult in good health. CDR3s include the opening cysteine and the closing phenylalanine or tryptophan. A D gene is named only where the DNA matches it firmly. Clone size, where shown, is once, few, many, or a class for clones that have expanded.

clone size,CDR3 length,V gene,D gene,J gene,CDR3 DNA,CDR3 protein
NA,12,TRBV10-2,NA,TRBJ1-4,TGCGCCAGCAGTGATCCCCGAGGGAAACTGTTTTTT,CASSDPRGKLFF
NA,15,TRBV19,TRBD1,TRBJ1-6,TGTGCCAGTAGTTCGGGACAGAGGTATAATTCACCCCTCCACTTT,CASSSGQRYNSPLHF
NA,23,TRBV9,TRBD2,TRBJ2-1,TGTGCCAGCAGCGTAGACAAGAGATTTAGCCTAGCGGGAGTCCCAACCGCCTACAATGAGCAGTTCTTC,CASSVDKRFSLAGVPTAYNEQFF
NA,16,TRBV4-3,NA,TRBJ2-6,TGCGCCAGCAGCCAAGAATTTAGCTTTGGGGCCAACGTCCTGACTTTC,CASSQEFSFGANVLTF
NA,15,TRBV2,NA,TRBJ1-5,TGTGCCAGCAGTGAGTCCGAGGTCTACAATCAGCCCCAGCATTTT,CASSESEVYNQPQHF
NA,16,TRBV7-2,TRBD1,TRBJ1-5,TGTGCCAGCAGGTCCGACAGGGGTGAAGGCAATCAGCCCCAGCATTTT,CASRSDRGEGNQPQHF
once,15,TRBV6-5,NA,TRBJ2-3,TGTGCCAGCAGTTCCGACTACTACAGTACGTTTTCGCAGTATTTT,CASSSDYYSTFSQYF
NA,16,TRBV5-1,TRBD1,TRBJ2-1,TGCGCCAGCAGCTTCCTCCGGGACAGGGACTTAAATGAGCAGTTCTTC,CASSFLRDRDLNEQFF
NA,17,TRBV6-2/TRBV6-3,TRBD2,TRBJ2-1,TGTGCCAGCAGTTACAGGACTAGCGGGAAAGCACCAAATGAGCAGTTCTTC,CASSYRTSGKAPNEQFF
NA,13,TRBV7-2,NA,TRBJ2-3,TGTGCCAGCAGCTTTATGGGCTCAGATACGCAGTATTTT,CASSFMGSDTQYF
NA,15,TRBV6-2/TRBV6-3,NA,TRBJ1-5,TGTGCCAGCAGTTACAGCGGGGCAGGAAATCAGCCCCAGCATTTT,CASSYSGAGNQPQHF
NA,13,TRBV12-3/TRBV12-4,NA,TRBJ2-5,TGTGCCAGCAGTCCAGACTGGGCGGAGACCCAGTACTTC,CASSPDWAETQYF
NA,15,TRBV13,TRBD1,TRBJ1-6,TGTGCCAGCAGCCCAGAGACAGGGGGGGAATCACCCCTCCACTTT,CASSPETGGESPLHF
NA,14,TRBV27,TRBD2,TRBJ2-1,TGTGCCAGCAGTTTACTAGCGGGAGTTAATGAGCAGTTCTTC,CASSLLAGVNEQFF
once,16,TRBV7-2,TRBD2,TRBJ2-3,TGTGCCAGCAGCTCCCTAGCGGGAGCGTACATAGATACGCAGTATTTT,CASSSLAGAYIDTQYF
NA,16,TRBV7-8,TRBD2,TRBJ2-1,TGTGCCAGCAGCTGGACTAGCGGGGGACACTACAATGAGCAGTTCTTC,CASSWTSGGHYNEQFF
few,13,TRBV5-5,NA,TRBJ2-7,TGTGCCAGCAGCTTAAAGCCTAGCTACGAGCAGTACTTC,CASSLKPSYEQYF
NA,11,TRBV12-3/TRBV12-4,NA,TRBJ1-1,TGTGTCACACAGGGATACACTGAAGCTTTCTTT,CVTQGYTEAFF
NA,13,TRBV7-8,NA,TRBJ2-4,TGTGCCAGCAGCTTAGTCCCCAAAAACATTCAGTACTTC,CASSLVPKNIQYF
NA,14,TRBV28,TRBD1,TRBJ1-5,TGTGCCAGCAGTACCCAGGGGGGGTATCAGCCCCAGCATTTT,CASSTQGGYQPQHF
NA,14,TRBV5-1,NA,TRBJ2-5,TGCGCCAGCAGCTTGGGACAGTTTAAAGAGACCCAGTACTTC,CASSLGQFKETQYF
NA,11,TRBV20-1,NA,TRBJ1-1,TGCAGTGCTAGGTTTAACAATGAAGCTTTCTTT,CSARFNNEAFF
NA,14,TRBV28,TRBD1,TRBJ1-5,TGTGCCAGCAGTTCGACAGGGAGCAATCAGCCCCAGCATTTT,CASSSTGSNQPQHF
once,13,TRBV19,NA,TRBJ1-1,TGTGCCAGTAGTAACGACGGGAACACTGAAGCTTTCTTT,CASSNDGNTEAFF
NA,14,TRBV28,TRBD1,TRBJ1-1,TGTGCCAGCGCGACTCGGACAGGGGGCTATGAAGCTTTCTTT,CASATRTGGYEAFF